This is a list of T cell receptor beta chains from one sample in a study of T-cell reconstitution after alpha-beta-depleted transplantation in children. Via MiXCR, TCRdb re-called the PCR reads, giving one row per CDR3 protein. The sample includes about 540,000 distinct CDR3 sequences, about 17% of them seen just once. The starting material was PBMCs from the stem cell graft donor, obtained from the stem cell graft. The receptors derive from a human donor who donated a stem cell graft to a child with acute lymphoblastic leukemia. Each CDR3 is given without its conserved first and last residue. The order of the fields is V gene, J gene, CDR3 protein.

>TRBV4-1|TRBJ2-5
ASSQYSGAETQY
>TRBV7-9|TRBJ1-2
ASSRPGRILLNYGYT
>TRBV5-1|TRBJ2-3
ASKPSGGTDTQY
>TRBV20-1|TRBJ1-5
SARDLGGKGNQPQH
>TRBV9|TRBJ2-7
ASSASGRREQY
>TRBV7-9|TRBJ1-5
ASSLDPSRDSNQPQH
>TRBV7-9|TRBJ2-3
ASSLVLVTDTQY
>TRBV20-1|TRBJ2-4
SAPDRGAILDIQY
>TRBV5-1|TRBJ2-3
ASSFVGGPGGDTQY
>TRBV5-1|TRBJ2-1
ASSLSAGGLGNEQF
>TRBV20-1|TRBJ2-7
SASRYSYEQY
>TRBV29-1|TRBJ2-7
SVVGGSNYEQY
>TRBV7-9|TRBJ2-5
ASSFLGGLDRETQY
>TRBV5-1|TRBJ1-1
ASSLQGTEAF
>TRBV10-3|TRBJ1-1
AIRNRTMNTEAF
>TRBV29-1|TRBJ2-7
SAQEGGYEQY
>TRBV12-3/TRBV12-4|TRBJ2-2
ASSLEASGSNRMELF
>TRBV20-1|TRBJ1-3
SASDFSGNTIY
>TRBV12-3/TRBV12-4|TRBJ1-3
ASSSTPGEGNTIY
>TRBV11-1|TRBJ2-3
ASSLALVREAPPDTQY
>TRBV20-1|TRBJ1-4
SALGRGNEKLF
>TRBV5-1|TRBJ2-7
ASRSFGARASYEQY
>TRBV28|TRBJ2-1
ASRSGLAPYNEQF
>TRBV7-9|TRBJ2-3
ASSLGQLSTDTQY
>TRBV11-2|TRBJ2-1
ASSLDRVSGDEQF
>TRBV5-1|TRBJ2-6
ASSLDSWGSGANVLT
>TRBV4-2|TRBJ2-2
ASSQDSSGGNTGELF
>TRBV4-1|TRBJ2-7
ASSQNTGGGYEQY
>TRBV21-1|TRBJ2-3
ASSKGRDPDTQY
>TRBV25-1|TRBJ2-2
ASSEINTGELF
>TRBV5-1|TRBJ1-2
ASSLSVQGNGYT
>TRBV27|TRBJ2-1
ASSAATNSYNEQF
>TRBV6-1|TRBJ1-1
ASILAGGSTEAF
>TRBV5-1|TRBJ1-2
ASSSGLGYT
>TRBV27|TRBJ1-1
ASGETNTEAF
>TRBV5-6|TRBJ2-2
ASSSGRYGELF
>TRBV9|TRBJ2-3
ASSVGGLADTQY
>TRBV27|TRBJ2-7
ASSDTEGIVDEQY
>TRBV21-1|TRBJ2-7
ASSSRRGYYEQY
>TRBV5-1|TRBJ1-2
ASSLGGQTHGYT
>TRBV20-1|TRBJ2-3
SARYPGLAGGSTDTQY
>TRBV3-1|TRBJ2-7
ATSQDPGLIYEQY
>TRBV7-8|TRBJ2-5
ASSLGVLAGQETQY
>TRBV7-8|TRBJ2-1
ASSRTRLTEEVHNEQF
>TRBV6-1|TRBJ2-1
ASSGRAGIFEQF
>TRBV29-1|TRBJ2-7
SPSFRVTCTYEQY
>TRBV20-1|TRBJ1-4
SARSFRASNEKLF
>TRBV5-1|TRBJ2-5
ASSLGGGKETQY
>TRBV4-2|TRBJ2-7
ASSQECEQY
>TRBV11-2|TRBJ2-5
ASSSTTGVSRWYQETQY
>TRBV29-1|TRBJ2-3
SAGDEDRLLPDTQY
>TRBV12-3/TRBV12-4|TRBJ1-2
ASSFRRGADGYT
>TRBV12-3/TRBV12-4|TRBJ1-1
AASRRSFMNTEAF